Following are 5 T cell receptor beta chains from one sample sequenced in a study of blood T cell repertoires in COVID-19. Sequenced by immunoSEQ multiplex PCR; TCRdb stores in-frame clones only, minus some. The sample gives more than 90,000 clones, about nine tenths of which show up once; 4% to 5.5% is in the top ten. The sequenced sample was peripheral blood. The receptors shown here come from a man aged 35 to 55 with acute or convalescent COVID-19.

In its sample, this clone was seen once. This chain connects TRBV5-1 to TRBJ1-2; D gene uncertain. Germline V CDR1 and CDR2: SGHRS, YFSETQ. The CDR3 is 12 amino acids. V shed 0 bases and J shed 7 bases, with 7 bases lying between them. DNA of the CDR3: TGCGCCAGCAGCTTGGGAGGGAGTGGCTACACCTTC. This encodes CASSLGGSGYTF.

The chain couples TRBV19 to TRBJ1-5; D is ambiguous. The CDR3 length is 13 residues. The ends were cut back, 4 bases at V and 5 bases at J, with 9 bases in the middle. CDR1 and CDR2 from the germline V gene are LNHDA and SQIVND (reference sequence). The CDR3 DNA reads as TGTGCCAGTAGTACCCAGTTTTATCAGCCCCAGCATTTT. It encodes CASSTQFYQPQHF.

The rearrangement uses TRBV2 and TRBJ2-3; tentatively, D is TRBD2 (6 bases). The ends were cut back, 6 bases at V and 5 bases at J, with 18 bases in the middle. The V gene's germline CDR1 is SNHLY and CDR2 FYNNEI. The CDR3 is 15 amino acids. CDR3 protein: CASSRTITGIDTQYF. The CDR3, as DNA: TGTGCCAGCAGCCGGACTATTACGGGCATAGATACGCAGTATTTT.

The rearrangement joins TRBV5-1 to TRBJ2-1; a possible D gene is TRBD1 (5 bases). V shed 3 bases and J shed 0 bases, with 13 bases lying between them. Germline V gene data show CDR1 as SGHRS and CDR2 as YFSETQ. The CDR3 sequence is 16 residues long. CDR3 sequence reads: CASSSTGPGSYNEQFF. CDR3 sequence (DNA): TGCGCCAGCAGCTCTACAGGCCCCGGCTCCTACAATGAGCAGTTCTTC.

This clone has a handful of counts. V is TRBV5-6 and J is TRBJ1-6; a weak D match, TRBD1 (6 bases). V was clipped by 4 bases and J by 7 bases, with 15 bases between them. The germline CDR1 and CDR2 sequences are SGHDT and YYEEEE. The CDR3 is 15 residues long. The CDR3 reads CASSRGPDSNSPLHF. CDR3 nucleotide sequence: TGTGCCAGCAGCAGGGGCCCGGACAGCAATTCACCCCTCCACTTT.